This TCR beta chain appears in the sequencing data of a study of T cells in Graves' hyperthyroidism and ophthalmopathy. Overall study results and limits: Most expanded thyroid clonotypes above 0.001 recurred in blood. Ophthalmopathy cases were set apart from stable hyperthyroidism by a 13 V-J model.

Regions amplified from RNA transcripts were the TCR beta CDR3 regions. First-round RT-PCR with HTBI primers amplified the TCR CDR3 region. MiXCR, applied by TCRdb to the multiplex PCR reads, yields one record per CDR3 protein. The data contain 300,000 to 450,000 distinct CDR3 sequences, about 15% of them singletons. Ten or more counts support this clonotype. Its antigen is undetermined. An end of the junction differs from the germline gene, which may be a read error. In germline, CDR1 is SGHAT, CDR2 FQNNGV. The CDR3 sequence is 16 residues long. Patients aged 18 to 65 had newly diagnosed hyperthyroidism of under 2 months' duration. Diagnoses were established using clinical symptoms, serum thyroxine and TRAb, thyroid ultrasound and orbital computed tomography.

The chain uses TRBV11-2 and TRBJ2-7; 7 bases are a match to TRBD2. This clonotype was sampled from a woman in her fifties or sixties with Graves' hyperthyroidism. Sequenced: blood. CDR3 DNA: TGTGCTAGCACACGGGGAGGCGGCGGGAGCTCCTACGAGCAGTACTTC. Translating gives CASTRGGGGSSYEQYF.